This TCR beta chain was recorded in a study of vaccination and CD4 T cells after COVID-19 (dated by TCRdb to 2022 to 2024). Regarding the complete study: Convalescent patients had a positive SARS-CoV-2 result on nasal swab PCR, and of these patients, several had mild disease and one had severe disease. In the convalescent cohort there were six males and four females, among whom were two Hispanic individuals, seven Caucasians, two Asians and one multiracial person. Each participant got two doses of either the Pfizer-BioNTech BNT162b2 vaccine (n=8) or the Moderna mRNA-1273 vaccine (n=2). Post-COVID blood samples were collected from convalescent patients a median of roughly 100 days after diagnosis, with a range of about 30 to 170 days. Post-vaccine blood samples were collected a median of around 10 weeks after the second vaccine dose, ranging from roughly 13 to 250 days. For stimulating the cultures, overlapping spike peptide pools were used, derived from SARS-CoV-2 as well as from the common cold coronaviruses HCoV-NL63, HCoV-OC43 and HCoV-229E. Control cultures used a CEFX viral epitope pool as positive control, an HIV-1 Nef peptide pool as negative control, or no peptide. The spike-specific CD4+ TCR repertoire was compared before and after mRNA vaccination in over nine COVID-19 convalescent patients and a handful of infection-naive healthy vaccine recipients.

This clonotype was counted only a few times. The antigen it recognizes is unknown. No much larger clone exists at a distance of one base, and base qualities are not known. General conclusions and limits of the study: Although the median number of SARS-CoV-2-reactive clonotypes went up from roughly 20 after infection to about 38 after vaccination, the increase was not significant. Among the post-vaccine SARS-CoV-2-reactive clones in convalescent patients, a median around 85% showed up only after vaccination, which suggests vaccine-specific priming. Nearly all vaccine-specific clones in convalescent patients (304 of 307) were mono-reactive for SARS-CoV-2 spike rather than cross-reactive with common cold coronaviruses. Only a relatively small number of convalescent patients were included in the study, and early timepoints following natural infection were not analyzed.

V loses 4 bases, J loses 8 bases, and the germline ends lie 18 bases apart. The CDR3 goes from the cysteine to the phenylalanine over 15 residues. Only CDR3 DNA remains: 45 bases, in frame from the first base. The germline V gene (reference sequence) supplies CDR1 DFQATT and CDR2 SNEGSKA. Reading the label with the study, this specimen's treatment or condition is: roughly nine-day PBMC culture with coronavirus spike peptide pools or control peptides (ViraFEST assay). The ViraFEST assay was used in the study, in which antigen-specific T cells were expanded with peptide pools and expanded clonotypes were subsequently identified by TCR sequencing. The positive SARS-CoV-2 PCR tests of the convalescent patients were dated from March to December 2020, before the Alpha, Beta and Delta variants emerged in the United States. Each well held some 2 million PBMCs cultured in IMDM containing roughly 5.4% human AB serum and approximately 9.6 IU/ml IL-2, with 8.5 to 10 ug/ml peptide pools added. On days 3 and 7, half of the culture medium was replaced with fresh IL-2-containing medium. After around 10 days of culture, CD4+ T cells were isolated by negative selection using the EasySep CD4+ T cell isolation kit. Ficoll-Paque Plus gradient centrifugation was used to isolate PBMCs from whole blood, and the isolated PBMCs were then either used fresh or cryopreserved at -140C. Triplicate wells were generally used for each culture condition.

To prepare the library, PCR was applied. At the Johns Hopkins FTIC core, DNA from the cultured CD4+ T cells underwent TCR sequencing with the Oncomine TCR Beta short-read assay. Genomic DNA was extracted from the cultured CD4+ T cells with the QIAamp micro DNA kit. Oncomine TCR Beta libraries from cultured CD4+ T cells were pooled with unique dual indexes and sequenced on an Illumina iSeq 100. As for how the authors treated the data: Non-productive sequences were removed, and CDR3s not starting with C, not ending with F or W, or shorter than 7 amino acids were discarded. The MANAFEST web application identified antigen-specific clonotypes by comparing peptide-stimulated wells against reference wells and other culture wells. To be called positive, a clone needed an FDR below 0.05, an odds ratio above 5, and a productive frequency above 0.1% in at least two of three replicate wells. Clonotypes that were significantly expanded in both SARS-CoV-2 spike wells and at least one common cold coronavirus spike condition were defined as cross-reactive. Similarity between CDR3 sequences was evaluated in R version 3.6.1 using Levenshtein distances (stringdist) and unrooted phylogenetic trees (ape). In-frame beta chains were kept once TCRdb had trimmed the public reads at Q25 with fastp and called clones with MiXCR. Rows are combined by CDR3 protein, so each entry shows the most common genes and DNA. The V and J calls follow TCRdb's processing rather than the paper's. This sample holds fewer than 15,000 distinct CDR3 sequences; roughly 62% were observed only once. The biggest ten clones account for approximately 8% of the sample.

This receptor was obtained from a human donor who had recovered from COVID-19. The chain links TRBV20-1 with TRBJ1-6; the D gene is perhaps TRBD1, from 6 matching bases. The specimen sequenced was CD4+ T cells from blood, cultured in vitro. The DNA sequence is TGCAGTGCTACCTCTATCCAGGGGTTGGATTCACCCCTCCACTTT. Translated, this gives CSATSIQGLDSPLHF.